This entry lists 23 T cell receptor beta chains sequenced from one sample in a study of memory CD4+ T cells and cytomegalovirus serostatus. The repertoire was sequenced with immunoSEQ multiplex PCR; TCRdb's copy has only in-frame clones and lacks some. Among some 54,000 clones listed, around 88% were seen once. The sort gate was single viable CD3+CD4+CD8-CD45RO+ cells for memory CD4+ T cells. Sequencing was performed on memory CD4+ T cells from blood. The receptors were gathered from an adult in good health and CMV-seropositive.

In its sample, this clone is medium-sized. Other nucleotide sequences from this sample produce the same CDR3. The V gene is TRBV28, the J gene TRBJ1-2; a weak D match, TRBD1 (6 bases). Germline-derived CDR1 and CDR2 are MDHEN and SYDVKM. This CDR3 comprises 13 residues. V lost 4 bases to trimming and J lost 4 bases, with 10 bases between them. The CDR3 DNA reads TGTGCCAGCAGTTCCGGACAGCTCTATGGCTACACCTTC. This encodes CASSSGQLYGYTF.

The J gene is TRBJ2-2, the V gene TRBV11-2, with 7 bases identical to TRBD1. Germline assignment: CDR1 SGHAT and CDR2 FQNNGV. There are 14 residues in the CDR3. V lost 5 bases to trimming and J lost 5 bases; unmatched junction nucleotides: 5. The DNA of the CDR3 is TGTGCCAGCAGCACAGGGGATGGAACCGGGGAGCTGTTTTTT. Its protein is CASSTGDGTGELFF. The variable domain in full, completed from reference TRBV11-2 and TRBJ2-2, reads EAGVAQSPRYKIIEKRQSVAFWCNPISGHATLYWYQQILGQGPKLLIQFQNNGVVDDSQLPKDRFSAERLKGVDSTLKIQPAKLEDSAVYLCASSTGDGTGELFFGEGSRLTVL.

The chain recombines TRBV6-5 with TRBJ1-5; 8 bases agree with TRBD1. The CDR3 length is 15 residues. Trimming cost V 6 bases and J 0 bases; bases outside gene matches: 4. Germline V CDR1 and CDR2: MNHEY, SVGAGI. The CDR3 nucleotides are TGTGCCAGCAGCCGGACAGGGATTAGCAATCAGCCCCAGCATTTT. It is translated as CASSRTGISNQPQHF.

The V and J genes are TRBV11-2 and TRBJ1-1; tentatively, D is TRBD1 (6 bases). Trimming took off 3 bases at V and 1 base at J, with 9 bases between the two ends. Germline CDR1 reads SGHAT; CDR2 reads FQNNGV. The CDR3 length is 14 residues. CDR3 loop: CASSFSQGNTEAFF. The CDR3 DNA follows: TGTGCCAGCAGCTTTTCACAGGGGAACACTGAAGCTTTCTTT.

The rearrangement joins TRBV7-2 to TRBJ1-2; no definite D call. CDR3 length: 13 amino acids. CDR1 and CDR2 (germline): SGHTA, FQGNSA. V was clipped by 5 bases and J by 8 bases, with 15 bases between them. The CDR3 spells CASSLRSVEGYTF. The CDR3 DNA reads as TGTGCCAGCAGCCTTCGCAGCGTGGAGGGCTACACCTTC.

V is TRBV4-1 and J is TRBJ1-4, with 9 bases fitting TRBD1. The germline gives CDR1 MGHRA, CDR2 YSYEKL. The CDR3 is 15 residues long. Germline trimming cut 2 bases from V and 9 bases from J; bases unmatched to any gene: 7. The CDR3 protein is CASSQPGQGYQKLFF. The CDR3 bases are TGCGCCAGCAGCCAACCGGGACAGGGATATCAAAAACTGTTTTTT.

Here the CDR3 reads CASSPETSGNTIYF. CDR3 bases: TGTGCCAGCAGCCCGGAAACCTCTGGAAACACCATATATTTT. The V gene is TRBV21-1, the J gene TRBJ1-3. TRBV21-1 is listed as a pseudogene. The CDR3 runs 14 residues.

This clone was picked up a small number of times. The chain couples TRBV4-1 to TRBJ1-1; D unclear. V lost 0 bases, J lost 0 bases, and 14 bases lay in between. CDR1 MGHRA and CDR2 YSYEKL come from the germline V gene. The CDR3 is 17 residues long. DNA for the CDR3: TGCGCCAGCAGCCAAGAAATAGTGCGTTCCATGAACACTGAAGCTTTCTTT. It encodes CASSQEIVRSMNTEAFF.

The V call is TRBV7-8, the J call TRBJ2-1; 7 nucleotides match TRBD2. The CDR3 extends over 13 amino acids. The V segment lost 9 bases and the J segment 8 bases; nucleotides outside the gene matches: 10. Per germline, CDR1 SGHVS and CDR2 FQNEAQ. The CDR3 sequence is CASGGERAYEQFF. The CDR3 coding sequence is TGTGCCAGTGGGGGGGAGAGGGCCTATGAGCAGTTCTTC. The full variable domain, in which reference TRBV7-8 and TRBJ2-1 provide the parts outside the CDR3, is GAGVSQSPRYKVAKRGQDVALRCDPISGHVSLFWYQQALGQGPEFLTYFQNEAQLDKSGLPSDRFFAERPEGSVSTLKIQRTQQEDSAVYLCASGGERAYEQFFGPGTRLTVL.

This clone was recorded only once. The chain is built from TRBV6-5 and TRBJ2-7; TRBD1 is a possible D gene (5 bases). This CDR3 has 15 amino acids. The ends were cut back, 5 bases at V and 4 bases at J, with 18 bases in the middle. Germline CDR1 reads MNHEY; CDR2 reads SVGAGI. CDR3 in amino acids: CASSSRTKAGYEQYF. CDR3 sequence (DNA): TGTGCCAGCAGTAGCCGGACAAAAGCCGGATACGAGCAGTACTTC.

The rearrangement uses TRBV19 and TRBJ1-5; D is perhaps TRBD1 (5 bases). V was shortened by 10 bases and J by 5 bases, with 21 bases between the two germline ends. Germline V gives CDR1 LNHDA, CDR2 SQIVND (reference sequence). The CDR3 contains 15 residues. The chain's CDR3 is CATWAGTRSDQPQHF. The CDR3 coding sequence is TGTGCCACTTGGGCTGGGACGCGAAGCGATCAGCCCCAGCATTTT.

The gene calls are TRBV4-3 and TRBJ1-5; a weak D match, TRBD1 (5 bases). CDR1 and CDR2 (germline): LGHNA, YSLEER. V lost 1 base, J lost 4 bases, and 11 bases lay in between. CDR3 length equals 15 residues. This chain's CDR3 is CASSQAAKGNQPQHF. The CDR3 DNA reads as TGCGCCAGCAGCCAAGCCGCCAAGGGGAATCAGCCCCAGCATTTT.

This clone appeared a few times. The genes are TRBV7-9 and TRBJ2-6; D gene ambiguous. V lost 3 bases and J 0 bases, leaving 3 bases between the germline ends. The CDR3 sequence is 14 residues long. Germline CDR1 reads SEHNR; CDR2 reads FQNEAQ (reference sequence). DNA of the CDR3: TGTGCCAGCAGCTTCGGCTCTGGGGCCAACGTCCTGACTTTC. As protein: CASSFGSGANVLTF.

The chain recombines TRBV7-2 with TRBJ1-1; D gene ambiguous. Germline V CDR1 and CDR2: SGHTA, FQGNSA. V was clipped by 1 base and J by 1 base, with 7 bases between them. This CDR3 contains 14 residues. CDR3: CASSLEARNTEAFF. The CDR3 DNA sequence: TGTGCCAGCAGCTTAGAGGCACGGAACACTGAAGCTTTCTTT.

The chain uses TRBV19 and TRBJ2-7, with 10 bases fitting TRBD1. This CDR3 is built from 15 residues. Trimming at V came to 5 bases and at J to 4 bases, leaving 8 bases not matched to a gene. Germline V lookup: CDR1 LNHDA, CDR2 SQIVND (reference sequence). Here the CDR3 reads CASSFLGQGIYEQYF. CDR3 nucleotide sequence: TGTGCCAGTAGTTTCCTGGGACAGGGGATTTACGAGCAGTACTTC.

The J gene is TRBJ1-2, the V gene TRBV12-5; TRBD1 is a possible D gene (6 bases). The V end was cut by 6 bases, the J end by 7 bases, with 24 bases between. Per germline, CDR1 LGHNT and CDR2 FRNRAP. The CDR3 spans 16 residues. In DNA, the CDR3 is TGTGCTAGTGGAAGCGATACTCAAACAGGGACTAGTGGCTACACCTTC. As protein: CASGSDTQTGTSGYTF.

The chain joins TRBV5-5 to TRBJ1-2, with D perhaps TRBD1 (6 bases). The CDR3 is 14 amino acids. Germline CDR1 and CDR2: SGHKS and YYEKEE (reference sequence). Trimming took 0 bases from V and 5 from J, leaving 11 bases between them. CDR3 bases: TGTGCCAGCAGCTTGGGCGACAGGCAGTATGGCTACACCTTC. Residues: CASSLGDRQYGYTF.

The chain couples TRBV29-1 to TRBJ2-3, with TRBD2 matching 10 bases. In germline, CDR1 is SQVTM, CDR2 ANQGSEA. V shed 4 bases and J 4 bases; nucleotides not matched to a gene: 5. The CDR3 runs to 14 residues. The CDR3 protein is CSVVPSGRADTQYF. In DNA, the CDR3 is TGCAGCGTTGTACCTAGCGGGAGAGCAGATACGCAGTATTTT.

The V and J genes are TRBV5-1 and TRBJ2-5; the D is unclear. V lost 1 base and J 1 base, leaving 5 bases between the germline ends. The CDR3 sequence is 13 residues long. Per the germline V gene, CDR1 is SGHRS and CDR2 is YFSETQ. The CDR3 is CASSLNFQETQYF. CDR3 bases: TGCGCCAGCAGCTTGAACTTCCAAGAGACCCAGTACTTC.

This clone has a single count. CDR3 sequence (DNA): TGTGCCAGCAGGCTGACTAGTGGGGGGGAGCTGTTTTTT. This encodes CASRLTSGGELFF. The J gene is TRBJ2-2, the V gene TRBV28; possibly TRBD2 for D (6 bases). Germline CDR1 reads MDHEN; CDR2 reads SYDVKM. This CDR3 comprises 13 residues. V was cut by 6 bases and J by 8 bases, with 13 bases left in between. Variable domain in full (rest from reference TRBV28 and TRBJ2-2): DVKVTQSSRYLVKRTGEKVFLECVQDMDHENMFWYRQDPGLGLRLIYFSYDVKMKEKGDIPEGYSVSREKKERFSLILESASTNQTSMYLCASRLTSGGELFFGEGSRLTVL.

This clone was observed once. The chain couples TRBV5-8 to TRBJ1-1; the match to TRBD1 covers 7 bases. Looked up from germline, CDR1 is SGHTS and CDR2 is YDEGEE. This CDR3 contains 14 residues. The V and J ends lost 5 bases and 8 bases, in that order; junction bases with no gene match: 12. The CDR3 bases are TGTGCCAGCAGTAGAGGGGACAGCCGGAGGGAAGCTTTCTTT. Its protein is CASSRGDSRREAFF.

This clone was seen a single time. This sequence joins TRBV7-9 and TRBJ1-6; D not certain. CDR3 length: 15 residues. V lost 7 bases, J lost 3 bases, and 13 bases lay in between. Germline lookup yields CDR1 SEHNR and CDR2 FQNEAQ (reference sequence). The CDR3: CASTQGLHYNSPLHF. CDR3 nucleotides: TGTGCCAGCACCCAAGGACTGCACTATAATTCACCCCTCCACTTT.

The chain carries TRBV4-2 and TRBJ1-3, with 10 positions matching TRBD1. The CDR3 is 16 amino acids. Germline values: CDR1 LGHNA, CDR2 YNFKEQ. With V trimmed by 4 bases and J by 2 bases, 5 bases remained unmatched. CDR3 residues: CASSPAGTGAGNTIYF. The CDR3 nucleotides read TGTGCCAGCAGCCCAGCGGGGACAGGGGCTGGAAACACCATATATTTT.